Sequencing of this T cell receptor beta chain was carried out in a study of low-dose radiotherapy and immunotherapy resistance in tumors. Overall study context: The patients were given nivolumab 240 mg every two weeks and ipilimumab 1 mg/kg every six weeks, through an intravenous route. Every two weeks, the protocol called for intravenous cyclophosphamide at 200 mg/m2. It was given one day before each radiation and immunotherapy administration.

Many counts were recorded for this clonotype. Time point denoted: before trial treatment. This CDR3 is built from 13 residues. The V end was cut by 5 bases, the J end by 4 bases, with 9 bases between. CDR1 is SGHTA and CDR2 is FQGNSA in the germline V gene. TRAV- and TRBV-specific primers, spanning alpha and beta chains, primed first-strand cDNA. Both a constant-region primer and a V-primer adapter served to amplify TCRs across 15 to 20 PCR cycles. The isolated mRNA underwent amplification through in vitro transcription. MiXCR, applied by TCRdb to the reads, yields one record per CDR3 protein. The repertoire holds under 90,000 distinct CDR3 sequences, 18% seen once, with less than 3% in the top ten.

This sequence originates from a male donor with prostate cancer. Sequenced material: PBMCs, taken before treatment. The gene calls are TRBV7-2 and TRBJ1-5; TRBD1 might be the D (5 bases). CDR3: CASSRGTNQPQHF. For the CDR3, the DNA is TGTGCCAGCAGCCGGGGCACGAATCAGCCCCAGCATTTT.